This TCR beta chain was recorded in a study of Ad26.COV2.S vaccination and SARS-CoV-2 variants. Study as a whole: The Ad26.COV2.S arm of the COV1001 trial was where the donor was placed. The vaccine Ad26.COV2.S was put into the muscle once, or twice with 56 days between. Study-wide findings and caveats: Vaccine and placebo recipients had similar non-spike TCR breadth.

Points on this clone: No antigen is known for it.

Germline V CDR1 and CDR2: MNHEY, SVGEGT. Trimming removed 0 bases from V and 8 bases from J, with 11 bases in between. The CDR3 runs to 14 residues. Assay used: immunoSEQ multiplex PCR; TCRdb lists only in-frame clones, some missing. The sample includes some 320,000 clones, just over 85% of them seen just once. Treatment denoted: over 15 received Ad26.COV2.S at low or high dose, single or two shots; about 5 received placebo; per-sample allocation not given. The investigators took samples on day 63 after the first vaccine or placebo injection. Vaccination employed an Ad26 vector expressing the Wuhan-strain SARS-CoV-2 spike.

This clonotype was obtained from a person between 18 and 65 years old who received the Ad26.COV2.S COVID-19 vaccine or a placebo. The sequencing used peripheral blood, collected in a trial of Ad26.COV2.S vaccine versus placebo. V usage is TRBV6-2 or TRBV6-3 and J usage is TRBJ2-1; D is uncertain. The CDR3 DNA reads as TGTGCCAGCAGTTACTCGACTTCTAGGGATGAGCAGTTCTTC. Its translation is CASSYSTSRDEQFF.